These 7 T cell receptor beta chains originate from one sample sequenced in a study of shared clonotypes between healthy human individuals. Here immunoSEQ multiplex PCR was the method, and the copy in TCRdb shows in-frame clones only, minus some. The data hold under 650,000 clones, with 90% to 96% observed a single time. Sequencing used naive CD4+ T cells sorted from blood. This sample's subset: CD45RA+ positively selected. All receptors derive from a woman in her thirties in good health.

The rearrangement links TRBV27 to TRBJ1-5; D gene uncertain. CDR3 size: 15 residues. V lost 4 bases and J 2 bases, leaving 12 bases between the germline ends. Looked up from germline, CDR1 is MNHEY and CDR2 is SMNVEV (reference sequence). The CDR3 DNA sequence: TGTGCCAGCAGTTCCGCAGGTTTGGGCAATCAGCCCCAGCATTTT. It is translated as CASSSAGLGNQPQHF.

J is TRBJ1-1 and V is TRBV30, with D maybe TRBD1 (5 bases). CDR3 length equals 13 residues. Looked up from germline, CDR1 is GTSNPN and CDR2 is SVGIG (reference sequence). The V end lost 2 bases, the J end lost 4 bases, and 11 bases lay between the germline ends. CDR3 region: CAWSSQGPTEAFF. Here the CDR3 DNA reads TGTGCCTGGAGTTCCCAGGGCCCCACTGAAGCTTTCTTT.

The chain couples TRBV5-4 to TRBJ2-7; the D is unclear. The CDR3 sequence is 12 residues long. CDR1 and CDR2 from the germline V gene are SGHNT and YYREEE (reference sequence). The V end lost 2 bases, the J end lost 3 bases, and 6 bases lay between the germline ends. CDR3 in amino acids: CASSFDVYEQYF. The CDR3 DNA reads as TGTGCCAGCAGCTTTGATGTCTACGAGCAGTACTTC.

This clone was found once. The chain recombines TRBV5-8 with TRBJ2-7; the D call may be TRBD1 or TRBD2 (6 bases each). This CDR3 has 14 residues. Germline values: CDR1 SGHTS, CDR2 YDEGEE. V lost 5 bases, J lost 0 bases, and 12 bases lay in between. The CDR3 loop reads CASRRKGGSYEQYF. As DNA, the CDR3 is TGTGCCAGCAGACGGAAGGGGGGCTCCTACGAGCAGTACTTC.

The chain couples TRBV18 to TRBJ1-3; D may be TRBD1 (5 bases). Trimming cost V 1 base and J 4 bases, with 14 bases left between them. The CDR3 has 16 amino acids. Germline CDR1 is KGHSH and CDR2 is LQKENI. The CDR3 protein is CASSPLRAVHGNTIYF. DNA for the CDR3: TGTGCCAGCTCACCACTCAGGGCTGTACACGGAAACACCATATATTTT.

This chain joins TRBV27 and TRBJ2-5; TRBD2 agrees at 11 bases. The end of the DNA fits TRBJ2-7 better, so the J call may be wrong. The germline CDR1 and CDR2 sequences are MNHEY and SMNVEV (reference sequence). This CDR3 has 15 amino acids. This CDR3 is CASSFGTSGTYEQYF. In nucleotides, the CDR3 is TGTGCCAGCAGTTTTGGGACTAGCGGTACCTACGAGCAGTACTTC.

The CDR3 loop is CASSDQGMWTEAFF. The CDR3 DNA follows: TGTGCCAGCAGTGACCAAGGGATGTGGACTGAAGCTTTCTTT. This chain uses TRBV6-1 with TRBJ1-1, with D unresolved. V lost 3 bases to trimming and J lost 5 bases, with 13 bases between them. The CDR3 consists of 14 residues. Germline lookup yields CDR1 MNHNS and CDR2 SASEGT.